A selection of T cell receptor beta chains follows, all from one sample in a study of siplizumab effects on memory and regulatory T cells. Generated by immunoSEQ multiplex PCR, the TCRdb table keeps only in-frame clones and is missing some. The sample shows approximately 65,000 clones, roughly 83% of them seen only once. The specimen was memory CD4+ T cells sorted from blood. The source is a human donor in good health. Both conserved end residues are part of each CDR3. The D gene is left open where the match is weak. The listing skips clone size in some rows; elsewhere it reads once, few, many or a size class.

V gene	J gene	clone size	D gene	CDR3 protein	CDR3 DNA
TRBV19	TRBJ2-6	.	TRBD1	CASTLRDRAYTGANVLTF	TGTGCCAGTACCCTCCGGGACAGGGCATATACTGGGGCCAACGTCCTGACTTTC
TRBV29-1	TRBJ2-3	.	.	CSVRDEADTQYF	TGCAGCGTTAGAGACGAGGCAGATACGCAGTATTTT
TRBV5-6	TRBJ2-7	.	TRBD2	CASSLGLAGRIRQYF	TGTGCCAGCAGCTTGGGACTAGCGGGGAGAATTCGGCAGTACTTC
TRBV2	TRBJ2-2	.	.	CASGGLSNTGELFF	TGTGCCAGCGGCGGACTATCGAACACCGGGGAGCTGTTTTTT
TRBV4-2	TRBJ2-5	few	.	CASSPGEKETQYF	TGTGCCAGCAGCCCCGGGGAAAAAGAGACCCAGTACTTC
TRBV5-1	TRBJ2-5	.	TRBD1	CASSLQGPETQYF	TGCGCCAGCAGCTTACAGGGGCCGGAGACCCAGTACTTC
TRBV14	TRBJ2-7	.	.	CASSQQRSGVSSYEQYF	TGTGCCAGCAGCCAACAACGGTCGGGAGTCAGTTCCTACGAGCAGTACTTC
TRBV6-1	TRBJ2-1	once	.	CASTAGHGYNEQFF	TGTGCCAGCACCGCAGGACACGGATACAATGAGCAGTTCTTC
TRBV7-9	TRBJ2-5	.	.	CASSLEGQQETQYF	TGTGCCAGCAGCTTGGAAGGACAGCAAGAGACCCAGTACTTC
TRBV11-3	TRBJ2-1	.	.	CASSLGGGTYNEQFF	TGTGCCAGCAGCTTGGGCGGGGGCACCTACAATGAGCAGTTCTTC
TRBV19	TRBJ2-5	.	.	CASSSGSHETQYF	TGTGCCAGTAGTTCAGGGAGTCATGAGACCCAGTACTTC
TRBV19	TRBJ1-2	.	TRBD1	CASSKQGGDYGYTF	TGTGCCAGTAGTAAACAGGGGGGGGACTATGGCTACACCTTC
TRBV5-1	TRBJ1-2	once	.	CASSFPEDYGYTF	TGCGCCAGCAGCTTCCCAGAGGACTATGGCTACACCTTC
TRBV12-5	TRBJ2-5	.	TRBD2	CASGLGGTSGGQETQYF	TGTGCTAGTGGTTTGGGTGGGACTAGCGGGGGACAAGAGACCCAGTACTTC
TRBV11-2	TRBJ2-7	.	TRBD2	CASSSPTLIAGGAYEQYF	TGTGCCAGCAGCTCCCCTACTTTAATAGCGGGGGGAGCCTACGAGCAGTACTTC
TRBV5-6	TRBJ2-3	.	.	CASSSSIRQYF	TGTGCCAGCAGTTCGAGTATCAGGCAGTATTTT
TRBV5-1	TRBJ2-5	.	.	CASSLAAGRRETQYF	TGCGCCAGCAGCTTGGCCGCGGGCCGTCGGGAGACCCAGTACTTC
TRBV2	TRBJ1-5	few	.	CASSSSGGHQPQHF	TGTGCCAGCAGTTCCTCAGGAGGTCATCAGCCCCAGCATTTT
TRBV7-8	TRBJ1-5	.	.	CASSLDEQGNQPQHF	TGTGCCAGCAGCTTAGACGAACAGGGCAATCAGCCCCAGCATTTT
TRBV4-1	TRBJ2-5	.	.	CASSRASRVQETQYF	TGCGCCAGCAGCCGGGCGTCGAGGGTACAAGAGACCCAGTACTTC
TRBV11-2	TRBJ2-7	.	TRBD2	CASSWGRGVRYEQYF	TGTGCCAGCAGCTGGGGACGGGGGGTTCGTTACGAGCAGTACTTC
TRBV6-1	TRBJ2-5	.	TRBD2	CASSDGWGGRGETQYF	TGTGCCAGCAGTGATGGGTGGGGGGGTAGAGGAGAGACCCAGTACTTC
TRBV18	TRBJ2-7	.	TRBD2	CASSPGPSGVYEQYF	TGTGCCAGCTCACCAGGGCCTAGCGGGGTCTACGAGCAGTACTTC
TRBV6-5	TRBJ2-3	.	TRBD1	CASRGQERDTQYF	TGTGCCAGCCGAGGACAGGAACGAGATACGCAGTATTTT
TRBV12-5	TRBJ2-7	.	TRBD1	CASGLGQGYEQYF	TGTGCTAGTGGACTCGGACAGGGCTACGAGCAGTACTTC
TRBV5-1	TRBJ2-3	.	TRBD1	CASSSGTGVTDTQYF	TGCGCCAGCAGCTCCGGGACAGGGGTGACAGATACGCAGTATTTT
TRBV7-9	TRBJ1-3	once	.	CASSSSGYTSGNTIYF	TGTGCCAGCAGCTCCTCTGGATACACCTCTGGAAACACCATATATTTT
TRBV5-6	TRBJ2-7	.	.	CASSSRRGEQYF	TGTGCCAGCAGCTCGAGAAGAGGCGAGCAGTACTTC
TRBV6-6	TRBJ1-5	few	.	CASTLRGFSNQPQHF	TGTGCCAGCACCCTAAGGGGATTTAGCAATCAGCCCCAGCATTTT
TRBV29-1	TRBJ2-3	.	TRBD1	CSVTGTGTWDTQYF	TGCAGCGTTACCGGGACAGGGACATGGGATACGCAGTATTTT
TRBV5-1	TRBJ2-5	.	.	CASSPGTRGETQYF	TGCGCCAGCAGCCCAGGGACAAGGGGAGAGACCCAGTACTTC